The 26 T cell receptor beta chains below come from one sample, sequenced in a study of blood T cell repertoires in COVID-19. Clones were read by immunoSEQ multiplex PCR, and TCRdb kept only the in-frame ones, dropping some. The data show more than 300,000 clones, with 86% seen just once and 3.5% to 4.5% held by the top ten. Sequenced material: PBMCs or T cells enriched from blood (not recorded which). The receptor set was obtained from a man aged 25-45 years who had recovered from COVID-19.

V is TRBV7-9 and J is TRBJ1-1, with D possibly TRBD1 on 5 matching bases. V was shortened by 2 bases and J by 1 base, with 8 bases between the two germline ends. Germline CDR1 and CDR2: SEHNR and FQNEAQ (reference sequence). The CDR3 runs to 14 residues. The CDR3 loop is CASSLHRGNTEAFF. CDR3 nucleotides: TGTGCCAGCAGCTTACATAGGGGGAACACTGAAGCTTTCTTT.

The J gene is TRBJ2-2, the V gene TRBV11-2; TRBD2 matches 8 bases. This CDR3 has 15 amino acids. V was clipped by 1 base and J by 4 bases; unmatched bases: 2. Germline CDR1 is SGHAT and CDR2 is FQNNGV. CDR3 sequence (DNA): TGTGCCAGCAGCTTAGCGCTAGCGGGCACCGGGGAGCTGTTTTTT. Translating gives CASSLALAGTGELFF.

This clone was found once. The CDR3 nucleotides are TGTGCCAGCAGCCGCGTGATAAAGGACAGGGGGAATGAAAAACTGTTTTTT. It yields the protein CASSRVIKDRGNEKLFF. The rearrangement uses TRBV21-1 and TRBJ1-4; TRBD1 is taken as the D call from the table, unchecked against the DNA. TRBV21-1 counts as a pseudogene. This CDR3 region has 17 residues.

This chain links TRBV12-5 with TRBJ1-3; 8 nucleotides align to TRBD1. The CDR3 loop spans 19 amino acids. The germline gives CDR1 LGHNT, CDR2 FRNRAP. The V segment lost 0 bases and the J segment 0 bases; nucleotides outside the gene matches: 10. Here the CDR3 reads CASGLVRILGQGSGNTIYF. The CDR3 bases are TGTGCTAGTGGTTTGGTACGAATCTTAGGACAGGGCTCTGGAAACACCATATATTTT. The variable domain in full, completed from reference TRBV12-5 and TRBJ1-3, reads DARVTQTPRHKVTEMGQEVTMRCQPILGHNTVFWYRQTMMQGLELLAYFRNRAPLDDSGMPKDRFSAEMPDATLATLKIQPSEPRDSAVYFCASGLVRILGQGSGNTIYFGEGSWLTVV.

This chain joins TRBV11-2 and TRBJ2-5; 10 bases agree with TRBD2. Looked up from germline, CDR1 is SGHAT and CDR2 is FQNNGV. V trimming: 2 bases; J trimming: 1 base; junction bases outside the gene matches: 1. This CDR3 contains 15 residues. The CDR3 DNA is TGTGCCAGCAGCTTACCTAGCGGGGGCCAAGAGACCCAGTACTTC. Translated: CASSLPSGGQETQYF.

The chain recombines TRBV5-1 with TRBJ1-2; 8 bases align to TRBD1. This CDR3 is built from 14 residues. V was clipped by 4 bases and J by 8 bases; unmatched bases: 10. CDR1 and CDR2 (germline): SGHRS, YFSETQ. As DNA, the CDR3 is TGCGCCAGCAGCCTAGGACAGGGTAGAGGGGGCTACACCTTC. This gives the protein CASSLGQGRGGYTF.

This chain uses TRBV7-2 with TRBJ2-1; the D gene is possibly TRBD2 (6 bases). The CDR3 runs to 15 residues. V was pared by 1 base and J by 0 bases, with 7 bases between. CDR1 is SGHTA and CDR2 is FQGNSA in the germline V gene. CDR3 nucleotides: TGTGCCAGCAGCTTAGACGGGAGCTCCTACAATGAGCAGTTCTTC. Translation: CASSLDGSSYNEQFF.

The V and J genes are TRBV4-2 and TRBJ2-2; D is perhaps TRBD2 (6 bases). CDR1 LGHNA and CDR2 YNFKEQ come from the germline V gene. The V end was cut by 4 bases, the J end by 4 bases, with 16 bases between. The CDR3 contains 16 residues. The CDR3 sequence is CASSPRDSSSTGELFF. The DNA of the CDR3 is TGTGCCAGCAGCCCACGGGACTCTTCGAGCACCGGGGAGCTGTTTTTT.

This clone appeared a single time. The genes are TRBV5-4 and TRBJ1-4; D unresolved. V was pared by 6 bases and J by 0 bases, with 6 bases between. The CDR3 extends over 13 amino acids. Germline CDR1 reads SGHNT; CDR2 reads YYREEE (reference sequence). DNA for the CDR3: TGTGCCAGCAAAGACTCAACTAATGAAAAACTGTTTTTT. Translation: CASKDSTNEKLFF.

The V and J genes are TRBV7-9 and TRBJ2-6; tentatively, D is TRBD2 (6 bases). Germline V CDR1 and CDR2: SEHNR, FQNEAQ (reference sequence). Trimming took off 5 bases at V and 2 bases at J, with 10 bases between the two ends. The CDR3 loop spans 15 amino acids. The CDR3 nucleotides are TGTGCCAGCAGCACTACTAGCCCTGGGGCCAACGTCCTGACTTTC. Translation gives CASSTTSPGANVLTF.

The V call is TRBV5-1, the J call TRBJ1-6; D unclear. Germline V gene sequence: CDR1 SGHRS, CDR2 YFSETQ. CDR3 length: 15 residues. The V and J ends lost 2 bases and 6 bases respectively, with 12 bases between them. The CDR3 sequence: CASSLNRVSNSPLHF. CDR3 nucleotide sequence: TGCGCCAGCAGCTTAAACAGAGTTTCTAATTCACCCCTCCACTTT.

The chain recombines TRBV5-1 with TRBJ1-4; 7 nucleotides line up with TRBD1. Trimming removed 4 bases from V and 3 bases from J; junction bases left unmatched: 6. The CDR3 consists of 15 residues. CDR1 and CDR2 (germline): SGHRS, YFSETQ. The CDR3 region is CASSPRGAANEKLFF. DNA for the CDR3: TGCGCCAGCAGCCCCAGGGGGGCGGCTAATGAAAAACTGTTTTTT.

The rearrangement uses TRBV7-2 and TRBJ1-2; D not certain. The CDR3 length is 16 residues. CDR1 and CDR2 from the germline V gene are SGHTA and FQGNSA. Deletions cut 5 bases from V and 8 bases from J, with 24 bases between. CDR3 region: CASSPIFQDWLEGYTF. In DNA form, the CDR3 reads TGTGCCAGCAGCCCCATATTTCAAGACTGGCTTGAGGGCTACACCTTC.

This clone turned up a few times. This chain connects TRBV4-1 to TRBJ1-3, with D perhaps matching TRBD1 (5 bases). The V gene's germline CDR1 is MGHRA and CDR2 YSYEKL. The CDR3 extends over 16 amino acids. V lost 0 bases and J lost 0, with 9 bases in between. In DNA form, the CDR3 reads TGCGCCAGCAGCCAAGATAGGGGCTCCTCTGGAAACACCATATATTTT. It codes for CASSQDRGSSGNTIYF.

V is TRBV18 and J is TRBJ2-7, with 8 bases aligning to TRBD1. V lost 3 bases and J lost 4; bases outside the gene matches: 14. The CDR3 has 17 residues. Germline lookup yields CDR1 KGHSH and CDR2 LQKENI. The CDR3 sequence is CASSPRDRPPLGYEQYF. Written as DNA, the CDR3 is TGTGCCAGCTCACCCCGGGACAGGCCTCCTCTCGGGTACGAGCAGTACTTC.

This sequence joins TRBV7-2 and TRBJ2-3, with 8 bases aligning to TRBD2. The CDR3 contains 14 residues. Germline CDR1 and CDR2: SGHTA and FQGNSA. J was trimmed by 4 bases and V by 2 bases; bases with no gene match: 2. CDR3 region: CASSLTSGADTQYF. The CDR3 DNA reads TGTGCCAGCAGCTTAACTAGCGGAGCAGATACGCAGTATTTT.

V and J are TRBV5-4 and TRBJ2-7, with 7 bases that match TRBD1. This CDR3 has 14 amino acids. Germline V gene lookup returns CDR1 SGHNT and CDR2 YYREEE (reference sequence). V gave up 0 bases and J gave up 0 bases; unmatched junction bases: 0. The CDR3 here is CASSLGQGSYEQYF. In DNA, the CDR3 is TGTGCCAGCAGCTTGGGACAGGGCTCCTACGAGCAGTACTTC.

Comment on this clone: At one of its ends the junction is not consistent with the germline gene, which may arise from a read error. The chain has TRBV5-4 and TRBJ1-2; D perhaps matches TRBD1 (6 bases). The germline CDR1 and CDR2 sequences are SGHNT and YYREEE (reference sequence). The CDR3 spans 14 residues. The CDR3 loop reads CASTLGGLNYGYTF. The CDR3 DNA sequence: TGTGCCAGCACCTTGGGGGGCCTGAACTATGGCTACACCTTC.

As DNA, the CDR3 is TGTGCCAGCGTAGACCGGGGGTATAACTATGGCTACACCTTC. This gives the protein CASVDRGYNYGYTF. The V and J genes are TRBV6-5 and TRBJ1-2, with TRBD1 as a possible D gene (5 bases). This CDR3 comprises 14 residues. Germline assignment: CDR1 MNHEY and CDR2 SVGAGI. The V end lost 8 bases, the J end lost 1 base, and 14 bases lay between the germline ends.

The chain links TRBV10-2 to TRBJ2-7, with a tentative D call TRBD1 (6 bases). V gave up 8 bases and J gave up 6 bases, with 26 bases separating them. From germline, CDR1 is WSHSY and CDR2 SAAADI. The CDR3 sequence is 16 residues long. The CDR3 DNA follows: TGCGCCAGCCGAGCTTTTGTTGGGGGCCGAGGCGGCGAGCAGTACTTC. Residues: CASRAFVGGRGGEQYF.

The V and J genes are TRBV28 and TRBJ2-1; 8 bases fit TRBD1. This CDR3 region has 16 residues. The germline CDR1 and CDR2 sequences are MDHEN and SYDVKM. V shed 8 bases, J shed 4 bases, and the junction held 13 bases outside the gene matches. Here the CDR3 reads CASSGQGSLLYNEQFF. As DNA, the CDR3 is TGTGCCAGCTCTGGACAGGGATCCCTCCTATACAATGAGCAGTTCTTC.

The chain is built from TRBV4-1 and TRBJ1-1; D might be TRBD1 (6 bases). The CDR3 runs to 15 residues. Germline loops: CDR1 MGHRA, CDR2 YSYEKL. V was shortened by 4 bases and J by 0 bases, with 12 bases between the two germline ends. Written as DNA, the CDR3 is TGCGCCAGCAGCCCACAGGGATATATGAACACTGAAGCTTTCTTT. Encoded protein: CASSPQGYMNTEAFF.

The CDR3 region is CASSSPAGTGSYEQYF. CDR3 nucleotides: TGTGCCAGCAGCTCCCCCGCCGGGACAGGGAGCTACGAGCAGTACTTC. The rearrangement links TRBV5-4 to TRBJ2-7; the match to TRBD1 covers 9 bases. In germline, CDR1 is SGHNT, CDR2 YYREEE (reference sequence). CDR3 length: 16 amino acids. The ends lost 3 bases at V and 3 bases at J; junction bases unmatched: 10. The whole variable domain, remainder taken from reference TRBV5-4 and TRBJ2-7, is ETGVTQSPTHLIKTRGQQVTLRCSSQSGHNTVSWYQQALGQGPQFIFQYYREEENGRGNFPPRFSGLQFPNYSSELNVNALELDDSALYLCASSSPAGTGSYEQYFGPGTRLTVT.

The DNA for the CDR3 is TGCGCCAGCAGCACCGTAGACGGGTTTAACACTGAAGCTTTCTTT. This gives the protein CASSTVDGFNTEAFF. This sequence joins TRBV5-1 and TRBJ1-1; D is uncertain. V gave up 4 bases and J gave up 2 bases, with 15 bases separating them. This CDR3 region has 15 residues. Looked up from germline, CDR1 is SGHRS and CDR2 is YFSETQ.

The chain is built from TRBV5-4 and TRBJ2-3; D call uncertain. V dropped 0 bases and J dropped 3 bases, with 5 bases sitting between them. The CDR3 consists of 13 residues. The germline gives CDR1 SGHNT, CDR2 YYREEE (reference sequence). In DNA form, the CDR3 reads TGTGCCAGCAGCTTGGGCAGAACAGATACGCAGTATTTT. Amino acids: CASSLGRTDTQYF.

About this clone itself: The sample has other DNA sequences that encode this CDR3 too. This chain uses TRBV12-3 or TRBV12-4 with TRBJ1-1; tentative D call: TRBD1 (6 bases). The CDR3 spans 13 residues. The V end was cut by 6 bases, the J end by 1 base, with 9 bases between. The CDR3 protein is CASSLTGNTEAFF. In DNA, the CDR3 is TGTGCCAGCAGCCTGACAGGGAACACTGAAGCTTTCTTT.